A single sample gave rise to the 17 T cell receptor beta chains below, sequenced in a study of CD8 T cells in ankylosing spondylitis. TCRdb analysed the 5' RACE reads with MiXCR anew, one entry per CDR3 protein. The sample holds around 300,000 distinct CDR3 sequences, 14% to 15% seen once. Sample: blood, either unsorted or a sorted T cell fraction (not recorded which). The source is a male donor with ankylosing spondylitis or in good health (not recorded which).

This chain connects TRBV2 to TRBJ2-7; D call uncertain. The CDR3 runs 12 residues. The V and J ends lost 6 bases and 0 bases respectively, with 6 bases between them. Germline CDR1 is SNHLY and CDR2 is FYNNEI. In DNA, the CDR3 is TGTGCCAGCAGGGCTATCTCCTACGAGCAGTACTTC. Amino acid sequence: CASRAISYEQYF.

The table lists this clonotype with many counts. DNA for the CDR3: TGCGCCAGCAGCTTGACAGGGGTTGGAAACACCATATATTTT. Translating it yields CASSLTGVGNTIYF. This chain uses TRBV5-1 with TRBJ1-3; TRBD1 matches 7 bases. The V and J ends lost 1 base and 3 bases, in that order; junction bases with no gene match: 1. CDR3 length: 14 amino acids. The V gene's germline CDR1 is SGHRS and CDR2 YFSETQ.

This CDR3 reads CSVKGTVSYEQYF. The CDR3, as DNA: TGCAGCGTTAAAGGGACAGTTTCCTACGAGCAGTACTTC. The chain carries TRBV29-1 and TRBJ2-7, with 7 bases aligning to TRBD1. Looked up from germline, CDR1 is SQVTM and CDR2 is ANQGSEA. CDR3 size: 13 residues. The ends lost 5 bases at V and 1 base at J; junction bases unmatched: 5.

This chain connects TRBV7-8 to TRBJ2-7; 12 bases agree with TRBD2. This CDR3 comprises 16 residues. Per germline, CDR1 SGHVS and CDR2 FQNEAQ. The J segment lost 4 bases and the V segment lost 5 bases, leaving 9 bases of the junction unmatched. CDR3 nucleotides: TGTGCCAGCAGCCCACAACTAGCGGGGGGCAGATACGAGCAGTACTTC. Translated, it gives CASSPQLAGGRYEQYF.

The chain has TRBV5-5 and TRBJ2-5; 11 bases are shared with TRBD2. The CDR3 spans 17 residues. The V gene's germline CDR1 is SGHKS and CDR2 YYEKEE (reference sequence). V shed 5 bases, J shed 0 bases, and the junction held 9 bases outside the gene matches. CDR3 nucleotide sequence: TGTGCCAGCAGTCGGGGGACTAGCGGTTCGTACCAAGAGACCCAGTACTTC. Protein product: CASSRGTSGSYQETQYF.

This clonotype turned up a few times. The CDR3 coding sequence is TGCAGCGTTGAGGGGAGTTCTTATGGCTACACCTTC. Protein product: CSVEGSSYGYTF. This chain joins TRBV29-1 and TRBJ1-2, with D uncertain. The germline gives CDR1 SQVTM, CDR2 ANQGSEA. The CDR3 spans 12 residues. Trimming shortened V by 3 bases and J by 5 bases, and 10 bases separated the two germline ends. The full variable domain, its missing parts supplied by reference TRBV29-1 and TRBJ1-2, is SAVISQKPSRDICQRGTSLTIQCQVDSQVTMMFWYRQQPGQSLTLIATANQGSEATYESGFVIDKFPISRPNLTFSTLTVSNMSPEDSSIYLCSVEGSSYGYTFGSGTRLTVV.

CDR3 in DNA: TGTGCCAGCAGTCCCCAGGACGGGGGGGCCTTGAATGAGCAGTTCTTC. Its translation is CASSPQDGGALNEQFF. V gene TRBV12-3 or TRBV12-4 combines with J gene TRBJ2-1; TRBD2 agrees at 8 bases. CDR3 size: 16 residues. V gave up 5 bases and J gave up 7 bases; unmatched junction bases: 13.

There are a few counts of this clonotype. This chain joins TRBV12-3 or TRBV12-4 and TRBJ2-2; D remains ambiguous. V was pared by 8 bases and J by 4 bases, with 14 bases between. CDR3 length equals 14 residues. The CDR3 here is CASSLPGPTGELFF. The CDR3 region has the DNA TGTGCCAGCTCACTACCGGGTCCCACCGGGGAGCTGTTTTTT.

The chain couples TRBV20-1 to TRBJ1-2; 10 bases map to TRBD1. This CDR3 is built from 13 residues. Losses at the gene ends were 3 bases for V and 5 bases for J; bases not matched to a gene: 3. CDR1 and CDR2 from the germline V gene are DFQATT and SNEGSKA (reference sequence). The CDR3 sequence: CSASRTGGYGYTF. As DNA, the CDR3 is TGCAGTGCTAGTAGGACAGGGGGTTATGGCTACACCTTC.

This clonotype appeared a few times. CDR3: CSARFVGRMSEQYF. Written as DNA, the CDR3 is TGCAGTGCTAGATTCGTCGGGAGAATGAGCGAGCAGTACTTC. The chain combines TRBV20-1 with TRBJ2-7; TRBD2 is a possible D gene (6 bases). The CDR3 extends over 14 amino acids. V was cut by 2 bases and J by 6 bases, with 17 bases left in between. In germline, CDR1 is DFQATT, CDR2 SNEGSKA (reference sequence).

This clonotype has more than one count but fewer than ten. CDR3 loop: CSARFAEAFF. Here the CDR3 DNA reads TGCAGTGCTAGATTCGCTGAAGCTTTCTTT. The rearrangement uses TRBV20-1 and TRBJ1-1, with D uncertain. The CDR3 extends over 10 amino acids. Germline V lookup: CDR1 DFQATT, CDR2 SNEGSKA (reference sequence). V shed 2 bases and J shed 6 bases, with 4 bases lying between them.

Only a few counts were recorded for this clonotype. V is TRBV5-1 and J is TRBJ1-4, with 7 bases identical to TRBD1. This CDR3 contains 15 residues. V shed 0 bases and J 8 bases; nucleotides not matched to a gene: 7. Germline V CDR1 and CDR2: SGHRS, YFSETQ. In DNA, the CDR3 is TGCGCCAGCAGCTTGGCCAGGGGGGCAAAAGAAAAACTGTTTTTT. Protein product: CASSLARGAKEKLFF. The full variable domain, rest sourced from reference TRBV5-1 and TRBJ1-4, is KAGVTQTPRYLIKTRGQQVTLSCSPISGHRSVSWYQQTPGQGLQFLFEYFSETQRNKGNFPGRFSGRQFSNSRSEMNVSTLELGDSALYLCASSLARGAKEKLFFGSGTQLSVL.

The sample holds a few counts of this clonotype. The rearrangement uses TRBV29-1 and TRBJ1-1, with 8 nucleotides matching TRBD1. V lost 4 bases to trimming and J lost 3 bases; unmatched junction nucleotides: 4. CDR3 length equals 13 residues. Germline V lookup: CDR1 SQVTM, CDR2 ANQGSEA. CDR3 region: CSVAGQGYTEAFF. The CDR3 DNA sequence: TGCAGCGTTGCTGGACAGGGCTACACTGAAGCTTTCTTT.

The chain's CDR3 is CASSSPNVRVGPEAFF. CDR3 bases: TGTGCCAGCAGCTCCCCGAATGTGAGGGTTGGACCTGAAGCTTTCTTT. This chain links TRBV11-3 with TRBJ1-1, with unresolved D. This CDR3 region has 16 residues. Looked up from germline, CDR1 is SGHNT and CDR2 is YENEEA. V dropped 4 bases and J dropped 6 bases, with 21 bases sitting between them.

This clonotype was seen ten or more times. The CDR3: CSVVPGTYEQYF. In DNA, the CDR3 is TGCAGCGTTGTACCCGGAACCTACGAGCAGTACTTC. The V call is TRBV29-1, the J call TRBJ2-7; D gene uncertain. With 4 bases removed from V and 2 bases from J, the gap between germline ends came to 9 bases. Germline V lookup: CDR1 SQVTM, CDR2 ANQGSEA. The CDR3 totals 12 residues.

The chain has TRBV6-2 or TRBV6-3 and TRBJ2-3; 10 nucleotides line up with TRBD2. V lost 2 bases and J lost 5; bases outside the gene matches: 7. This CDR3 contains 16 residues. Germline loops: CDR1 MNHEY, CDR2 SVGEGT. CDR3 nucleotide sequence: TGTGCCAGCAGTTACCGGGCTAGCGGGGGTGGAGATACGCAGTATTTT. It specifies CASSYRASGGGDTQYF.

Only a few counts were recorded for this clonotype. The J gene is TRBJ1-2, the V gene TRBV10-3; D is unresolved. The CDR3 covers 11 residues. From germline, CDR1 is ENHRY and CDR2 SYGVKD. The V and J ends lost 2 bases and 7 bases respectively, with 5 bases between them. CDR3 protein: CAISEKVGYTF. The CDR3 coding sequence is TGTGCCATCAGTGAGAAGGTTGGCTACACCTTC.